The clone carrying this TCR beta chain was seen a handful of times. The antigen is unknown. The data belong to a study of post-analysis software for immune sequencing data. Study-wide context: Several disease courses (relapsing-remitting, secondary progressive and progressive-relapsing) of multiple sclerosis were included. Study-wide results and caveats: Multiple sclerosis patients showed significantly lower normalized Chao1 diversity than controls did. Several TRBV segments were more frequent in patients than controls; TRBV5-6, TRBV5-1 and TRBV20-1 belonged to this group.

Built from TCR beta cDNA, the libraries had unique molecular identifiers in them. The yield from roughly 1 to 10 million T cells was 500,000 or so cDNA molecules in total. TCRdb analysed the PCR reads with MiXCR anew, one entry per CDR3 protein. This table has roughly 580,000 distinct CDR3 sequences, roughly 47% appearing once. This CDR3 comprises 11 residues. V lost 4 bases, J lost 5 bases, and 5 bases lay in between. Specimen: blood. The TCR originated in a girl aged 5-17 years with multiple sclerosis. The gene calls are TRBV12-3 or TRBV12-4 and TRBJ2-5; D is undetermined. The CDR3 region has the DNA TGTGCCAGCAGTTGGACGGAGACCCAGTACTTC. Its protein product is CASSWTETQYF.